Below are 30 T cell receptor beta chains sequenced from a single sample in a study of cytomegalovirus exposure and HLA in healthy donors. 13 Jbeta primers and 60 Vbeta primers were used for the PCR. TCRdb's table, derived via immunoSEQ multiplex PCR, lists solely in-frame clones and lacks some. The sample lists roughly 170,000 clones, around 72% occurring once. The sample was PBMCs. The receptors were sampled from a female donor in good health and CMV-seronegative.

This clone has a handful of counts. The gene calls are TRBV6-6 and TRBJ2-7, with D perhaps matching TRBD2 (5 bases). CDR1 MNHNY and CDR2 SVGAGI come from the germline V gene (reference sequence). The CDR3 contains 15 residues. V was clipped by 6 bases and J by 10 bases, with 25 bases between them. CDR3 nucleotide sequence: TGTGCCAGCAGGAACCCTGCCTCGGCCCCTGGGAGTCAGTACTTC. Translated: CASRNPASAPGSQYF.

The chain combines TRBV27 with TRBJ1-2, with a tentative D call TRBD1 (6 bases). Trimming removed 6 bases from V and 8 bases from J, with 19 bases in between. The length of the CDR3 is 14 residues. CDR1 MNHEY and CDR2 SMNVEV come from the germline V gene (reference sequence). The CDR3 sequence: CASSPTGPRLGYTF. In DNA form, the CDR3 reads TGTGCCAGCAGCCCGACAGGTCCTCGGCTAGGCTACACCTTC.

The genes are TRBV25-1 and TRBJ1-5; unclear D gene. Germline V gives CDR1 MGHDK, CDR2 SYGVNS. Trimming shortened V by 2 bases and J by 6 bases, and 5 bases separated the two germline ends. This CDR3 has 12 residues. The CDR3 is CASSEGSQPQHF. CDR3 nucleotides: TGTGCCAGCAGTGAAGGGAGTCAGCCCCAGCATTTT.

The V and J genes are TRBV18 and TRBJ1-5, with D perhaps matching TRBD1 (5 bases). There are 14 residues in the CDR3. Germline assignment: CDR1 KGHSH and CDR2 LQKENI. Trimming shortened V by 5 bases and J by 2 bases, and 10 bases separated the two germline ends. CDR3 DNA: TGTGCCAGCTCATGGGTAGGGGGCAATCAGCCCCAGCATTTT. Protein sequence: CASSWVGGNQPQHF.

This chain uses TRBV5-1 with TRBJ2-7, with D possibly matching TRBD1 (6 bases). This CDR3 contains 13 residues. The V end lost 4 bases, the J end lost 0 bases, and 8 bases lay between the germline ends. Germline values: CDR1 SGHRS, CDR2 YFSETQ. The CDR3 sequence is CASSQGISYEQYF. For the CDR3, the DNA is TGCGCCAGCAGCCAGGGGATCTCCTACGAGCAGTACTTC.

The CDR3 loop is CASAPQGVIAEAFF. The CDR3 nucleotides read TGTGCCAGCGCCCCACAGGGGGTCATCGCTGAAGCTTTCTTT. The J gene is TRBJ1-1, the V gene TRBV2; 8 bases fit TRBD1. CDR1 is SNHLY and CDR2 is FYNNEI in the germline V gene. This CDR3 spans 14 amino acids. J lost 6 bases, V lost 8 bases, and 11 bases had no gene match.

The chain uses TRBV7-2 and TRBJ1-1, with 8 nucleotides matching TRBD1. The germline V gene has CDR1 SGHTA and CDR2 FQGNSA. The CDR3 totals 16 residues. V was pared by 5 bases and J by 1 base, with 9 bases of the junction left unmatched. The CDR3 protein is CASSPQTGAGNTEAFF. Written as DNA, the CDR3 is TGTGCCAGCAGCCCGCAGACAGGGGCGGGGAACACTGAAGCTTTCTTT.

Comments on this clone: The junction and the germline gene differ at one end; a read error may be behind it. The rearrangement links TRBV29-1 to TRBJ2-6; the D gene is possibly TRBD2 (5 bases). CDR3 size: 12 residues. Per germline, CDR1 SQVTM and CDR2 ANQGSEA. This CDR3 is CSVAAASNGLTF. DNA of the CDR3: TGCAGCGTTGCGGCAGCTAGCAACGGCCTGACTTTC.

V and J are TRBV30 and TRBJ1-6, with 7 bases fitting TRBD1. Germline-derived CDR1 and CDR2 are GTSNPN and SVGIG (reference sequence). Unmatched junction bases numbered 8, after V lost 4 bases and J lost 8 bases. There are 14 residues in the CDR3. CDR3 amino acids: CAWTAGQKYSPLHF. In DNA, the CDR3 is TGTGCCTGGACCGCGGGACAGAAATATTCACCCCTCCACTTT. The full variable domain, its missing parts supplied by reference TRBV30 and TRBJ1-6, is SQTIHQWPATLVQPVGSPLSLECTVEGTSNPNLYWYRQAAGRGLQLLFYSVGIGQISSEVPQNLSASRPQDRQFILSSKKLLLSDSGFYLCAWTAGQKYSPLHFGNGTRLTVT.

V gene TRBV30 combines with J gene TRBJ2-2, with D tentatively TRBD1 (5 bases). Germline CDR1 and CDR2: GTSNPN and SVGIG (reference sequence). The V end lost 0 bases, the J end lost 6 bases, and 11 bases lay between the germline ends. The CDR3 is made up of 14 amino acids. The CDR3: CAWSVARAAGELFF. In DNA, the CDR3 is TGTGCCTGGAGTGTTGCCAGGGCGGCCGGGGAGCTGTTTTTT.

J is TRBJ2-1 and V is TRBV4-1; 8 bases align to TRBD1. This CDR3 is built from 14 residues. The V gene's germline CDR1 is MGHRA and CDR2 YSYEKL. V lost 3 bases to trimming and J lost 7 bases; unmatched junction nucleotides: 5. The CDR3 loop reads CASSQKDRGNEQFF. The DNA for the CDR3 is TGCGCCAGCAGCCAGAAAGACAGGGGTAATGAGCAGTTCTTC.

The chain carries TRBV5-8 and TRBJ2-7; D is unclear. Trimming stripped 1 base from V and 6 bases from J, with 8 bases between. The CDR3 runs 12 residues. Germline CDR1 is SGHTS and CDR2 is YDEGEE. The CDR3 DNA reads as TGTGCCAGCAGCTTGATAAAGCGCGAGCAGTACTTC. Translating gives CASSLIKREQYF.

In its sample, this clone was seen a few times. The chain recombines TRBV7-6 with TRBJ1-1, with D unclear. The CDR3 is 13 residues long. The V end lost 7 bases, the J end lost 0 bases, and 9 bases lay between the germline ends. Germline V gives CDR1 SGHVS, CDR2 FNYEAQ. The CDR3 sequence is CASTERMNTEAFF. For the CDR3, the DNA is TGTGCCAGCACCGAGAGGATGAACACTGAAGCTTTCTTT.

The rearrangement uses TRBV6-5 and TRBJ2-3; 8 bases are a match to TRBD2. The length of the CDR3 is 15 residues. From germline, CDR1 is MNHEY and CDR2 SVGAGI. V lost 4 bases to trimming and J lost 3 bases; unmatched junction nucleotides: 6. The DNA for the CDR3 is TGTGCCAGCAGTTGGACGGGGGGGGGTACAGATACGCAGTATTTT. Its protein is CASSWTGGGTDTQYF.

The chain carries TRBV19 and TRBJ1-4; tentatively, D is TRBD1 (5 bases). Trimming took 8 bases from V and 3 from J, leaving 10 bases between them. This CDR3 contains 13 residues. CDR1 and CDR2 from the germline V gene are LNHDA and SQIVND (reference sequence). CDR3 loop: CASGRGANEKLFF. The CDR3 bases are TGTGCCAGTGGGAGGGGAGCTAATGAAAAACTGTTTTTT.

The V and J genes are TRBV4-2 and TRBJ1-5; tentatively, D is TRBD1 (6 bases). V was clipped by 2 bases and J by 4 bases, with 12 bases between them. From germline, CDR1 is LGHNA and CDR2 YNFKEQ. CDR3 length: 15 residues. The CDR3 DNA reads TGTGCCAGCAGCCAAACCGACAGGATTAATCAGCCCCAGCATTTT. Amino acids: CASSQTDRINQPQHF.

The chain employs TRBV2 and TRBJ2-1, with D possibly matching TRBD1 (6 bases). Germline V gives CDR1 SNHLY, CDR2 FYNNEI. This CDR3 has 14 residues. V lost 8 bases and J 8 bases, leaving 19 bases between the germline ends. CDR3 amino acids: CASQLLGGVDEQFF. CDR3 sequence (DNA): TGTGCCAGCCAACTTCTAGGGGGAGTGGATGAGCAGTTCTTC.

V is TRBV15 and J is TRBJ1-4; 7 bases line up with TRBD1. Germline V gene lookup returns CDR1 LNHNV and CDR2 YYDKDF (reference sequence). The junction had 3 bases not matched to a gene; V was cut back by 1 base and J by 4 bases. This CDR3 region has 15 residues. For the CDR3, the DNA is TGTGCCACCAGCAGAGGGGGGACAGTTAATGAAAAACTGTTTTTT. Its protein is CATSRGGTVNEKLFF. The complete variable domain, with remaining parts taken from reference TRBV15 and TRBJ1-4, reads DAMVIQNPRYQVTQFGKPVTLSCSQTLNHNVMYWYQQKSSQAPKLLFHYYDKDFNNEADTPDNFQSRRPNTSFCFLDIRSPGLGDTAMYLCATSRGGTVNEKLFFGSGTQLSVL.

The table lists this clone with a few counts. V and J are TRBV30 and TRBJ2-3, with D maybe TRBD2 (7 bases). Germline V gene lookup returns CDR1 GTSNPN and CDR2 SVGIG (reference sequence). Trimming pared 5 bases from V and 11 bases from J, leaving 20 bases between. The CDR3 is 13 residues long. In nucleotides, the CDR3 is TGTGCCTGGGGGGGCGGTGGGAGGGTAATGCAGTATTTT. Amino acids: CAWGGGGRVMQYF. Complete variable domain (other parts from reference TRBV30 and TRBJ2-3): SQTIHQWPATLVQPVGSPLSLECTVEGTSNPNLYWYRQAAGRGLQLLFYSVGIGQISSEVPQNLSASRPQDRQFILSSKKLLLSDSGFYLCAWGGGGRVMQYFGPGTRLTVL.

The V call is TRBV10-2, the J call TRBJ2-7; 9 bases match TRBD1. V lost 10 bases and J lost 7; bases outside the gene matches: 8. The CDR3 length is 12 residues. Germline V gene lookup returns CDR1 WSHSY and CDR2 SAAADI. In DNA form, the CDR3 reads TGCGCCACCGGGACAGGGTCGTGGGAGCAGTACTTC. Translation gives CATGTGSWEQYF.

The chain joins TRBV9 to TRBJ1-2, with D possibly TRBD1 on 5 matching bases. V lost 3 bases to trimming and J lost 0 bases, with 9 bases between them. Germline lookup yields CDR1 SGDLS and CDR2 YYNGEE. This CDR3 is 14 amino acids long. The CDR3 sequence: CASSGGVSNYGYTF. CDR3 in DNA: TGTGCCAGCAGCGGGGGCGTCTCTAACTATGGCTACACCTTC.

The rearrangement joins TRBV12-5 to TRBJ2-1, with 11 bases identical to TRBD1. Trimming cost V 2 bases and J 7 bases; bases outside gene matches: 10. The CDR3 has 17 residues. The germline CDR1 and CDR2 sequences are LGHNT and FRNRAP. DNA for the CDR3: TGTGCTAGTGGTTTGCCCTTGGGACAGGGGGATTTTAATGAGCAGTTCTTC. Protein sequence: CASGLPLGQGDFNEQFF.

The V and J genes are TRBV5-1 and TRBJ2-7; TRBD2 might be the D (5 bases). Germline CDR1 SGHRS, CDR2 YFSETQ. There are 15 residues in the CDR3. V lost 0 bases and J lost 3, with 13 bases in between. The CDR3 region has the DNA TGCGCCAGCAGCTTGGGGCACCGGGATGACTACGAGCAGTACTTC. As protein: CASSLGHRDDYEQYF.

The chain recombines TRBV6-1 with TRBJ2-3; TRBD2 agrees at 13 bases. Germline V CDR1 and CDR2: MNHNS, SASEGT. This CDR3 has 15 amino acids. Trimming took 7 bases from V and 6 from J; bases not matched to a gene: 7. The CDR3 protein is CASNGAGLAGDTQYF. CDR3 sequence (DNA): TGTGCCAGCAATGGGGCGGGACTAGCGGGGGATACGCAGTATTTT.

The gene calls are TRBV11-2 and TRBJ1-1; 8 bases are shared with TRBD1. J was trimmed by 2 bases and V by 5 bases; bases with no gene match: 7. The CDR3 sequence is 15 residues long. In germline, CDR1 is SGHAT, CDR2 FQNNGV. The CDR3 DNA is TGTGCCAGCAGCGTCAGGGGGCAATTCAACACTGAAGCTTTCTTT. Translated: CASSVRGQFNTEAFF.

This clone was counted a single time. V usage is TRBV28 and J usage is TRBJ1-1; 7 bases match TRBD1. V trimming: 5 bases; J trimming: 9 bases; junction bases outside the gene matches: 6. CDR3 length equals 12 residues. Germline V gene lookup returns CDR1 MDHEN and CDR2 SYDVKM. The CDR3 sequence is CASSLRQGKAFF. The CDR3 nucleotides read TGTGCCAGCAGTCTCAGACAGGGTAAAGCTTTCTTT.

The chain couples TRBV7-2 to TRBJ2-7; 11 nucleotides match TRBD1. CDR1 SGHTA and CDR2 FQGNSA come from the germline V gene. The CDR3 runs to 15 residues. The J segment lost 2 bases and the V segment lost 5 bases, leaving 5 bases of the junction unmatched. The chain's CDR3 is CASSLPGQGAYEQYF. The CDR3 coding sequence is TGTGCCAGCAGCCTACCGGGACAGGGGGCCTACGAGCAGTACTTC.

This chain joins TRBV6-5 and TRBJ1-6; no firm D call. The CDR3 is 15 residues long. CDR1 MNHEY and CDR2 SVGAGI come from the germline V gene. Trimming took 3 bases from V and 6 from J, leaving 12 bases between them. This CDR3 is CASSYSLAPNSPLHF. The CDR3, as DNA: TGTGCCAGCAGTTATAGTCTAGCTCCTAATTCACCCCTCCACTTT.

This clone came up a few times. The V gene is TRBV20-1, the J gene TRBJ2-5; D possibly corresponds to TRBD1 (5 bases). The end of the DNA is better explained by TRBJ2-7, so the J call may be wrong. Germline CDR1 reads DFQATT; CDR2 reads SNEGSKA (reference sequence). This CDR3 has 11 residues. The CDR3: CSAKGYYEQYF. The CDR3 DNA sequence: TGCAGTGCCAAGGGGTACTACGAGCAGTACTTC.

The chain couples TRBV19 to TRBJ1-4, with unresolved D. The germline V and J ends were trimmed by 7 bases and 7 bases, with 19 bases remaining between them. Germline-derived CDR1 and CDR2 are LNHDA and SQIVND (reference sequence). The CDR3 is 15 amino acids. The CDR3 here is CASTQRGDPAEKLFF. The DNA of the CDR3 is TGTGCCAGTACTCAACGAGGAGACCCAGCTGAAAAACTGTTTTTT.